These 11 T cell receptor beta chains were sequenced from one sample in a study of blood T cell repertoires in COVID-19. Clones were sequenced by immunoSEQ multiplex PCR, and TCRdb holds only the in-frame ones, with some missing. The sample includes roughly 240,000 clones, around four fifths of them seen just once. The specimen sequenced was peripheral blood. These receptors came from a woman in her 70s with acute or convalescent COVID-19.

This clone has only one observation. The chain is built from TRBV16 and TRBJ1-2; TRBD1 matches at 8 bases. The CDR3 consists of 14 residues. CDR1 is KGHSY and CDR2 is FQNENV in the germline V gene. The V and J ends lost 1 base and 5 bases, in that order; junction bases with no gene match: 3. CDR3 nucleotides: TGTGCCAGCAGCCAATTAGGGACAGGTTATGGCTACACCTTC. This encodes CASSQLGTGYGYTF.

A single count supports this clone. The rearrangement uses TRBV4-3 and TRBJ2-2; possible D gene TRBD2, 6 bases. From germline, CDR1 is LGHNA and CDR2 YSLEER. Trimming left V 4 bases short and J 0 bases short, with 12 bases between. The length of the CDR3 is 16 residues. The DNA of the CDR3 is TGCGCCAGCAGCCCTTTAGCGGAAACGAACACCGGGGAGCTGTTTTTT. This codes for CASSPLAETNTGELFF.

The V gene is TRBV4-2, the J gene TRBJ2-7; 13 bases agree with TRBD2. After removal of 4 bases from V and 1 base from J, the junction contained 4 bases not matched to a gene. CDR3 length equals 16 residues. From germline, CDR1 is LGHNA and CDR2 YNFKEQ. In DNA, the CDR3 is TGTGCCAGCAGCCCGAGGACTAGCGGGGGATCCTACGAGCAGTACTTC. Encoded protein: CASSPRTSGGSYEQYF.

As concerns this clone: One end of the junction does not line up with germline, which may come from a read error. This chain uses TRBV7-7 with TRBJ2-5, with D possibly being TRBD2 (5 bases). The germline V gene encodes CDR1 SSHAT and CDR2 FNYEAQ (reference sequence). The CDR3 spans 14 residues. The CDR3 DNA reads TGTGCTAGCAGCCGCAACCCGAGGGCGGAGACCCAGTACTTC. It codes for CASSRNPRAETQYF.

The J gene is TRBJ2-7, the V gene TRBV20-1; D uncertain. The CDR3 sequence is 14 residues long. CDR1 is DFQATT and CDR2 is SNEGSKA in the germline V gene (reference sequence). The V and J ends lost 6 bases and 0 bases respectively, with 15 bases between them. CDR3 in amino acids: CSASVESLSYEQYF. In DNA form, the CDR3 reads TGCAGTGCCAGTGTGGAGTCCCTCTCCTACGAGCAGTACTTC.

The chain carries TRBV19 and TRBJ1-2; TRBD1 matches at 7 bases. J lost 5 bases, V lost 5 bases, and 8 bases had no gene match. The CDR3 consists of 14 residues. Germline-derived CDR1 and CDR2 are LNHDA and SQIVND (reference sequence). CDR3 in DNA: TGTGCCAGTAGTCCCTCACAGGGGACGTATGGCTACACCTTC. Translation: CASSPSQGTYGYTF.

The chain combines TRBV3-1 (or the pseudogene TRBV3-2) with TRBJ1-2; 8 bases align to TRBD1. In germline, CDR1 is LGHDT, CDR2 YNNKEL (reference sequence). V dropped 4 bases and J dropped 0; count of bases not matched to a gene: 16. The CDR3 runs to 19 residues. The CDR3 sequence is CASSPTSGTGLETNYGYTF. CDR3 in DNA: TGTGCCAGCAGCCCAACTTCCGGGACAGGACTAGAAACTAACTATGGCTACACCTTC.

The CDR3 region has the DNA TGTGCCAGCAGAACAGATAACTATGGCTACACCTTC. Protein sequence: CASRTDNYGYTF. The chain has TRBV4-2 and TRBJ1-2; no clear D. This CDR3 contains 12 residues. Per germline, CDR1 LGHNA and CDR2 YNFKEQ. Trimming removed 6 bases at V and 1 base at J, with 6 bases between.

The CDR3 protein is CASGRLVGLNTEAFF. Written as DNA, the CDR3 is TGTGCCAGCGGCCGACTGGTGGGGCTGAACACTGAAGCTTTCTTT. The chain carries TRBV18 and TRBJ1-1, with D maybe TRBD1 (5 bases). V lost 8 bases and J lost 0, with 16 bases in between. The CDR3 extends over 15 amino acids. Germline values: CDR1 KGHSH, CDR2 LQKENI.

The chain employs TRBV4-3 and TRBJ2-1, with 9 positions matching TRBD1. Germline values: CDR1 LGHNA, CDR2 YSLEER. This CDR3 contains 17 residues. V shed 0 bases, J shed 6 bases, and the junction held 9 bases outside the gene matches. CDR3 sequence: CASSQDLGDRVINEQFF. The CDR3 DNA reads TGCGCCAGCAGCCAAGATCTAGGGGACAGGGTTATCAATGAGCAGTTCTTC.

This clone was seen a handful of times. This chain joins TRBV11-3 and TRBJ1-1; no definite D call. V was trimmed by 3 bases and J by 0 bases, leaving 5 bases between them. The germline V gene encodes CDR1 SGHNT and CDR2 YENEEA. The CDR3 runs to 13 residues. This CDR3 reads CASSFQMNTEAFF. CDR3 DNA: TGTGCCAGCAGCTTCCAGATGAACACTGAAGCTTTCTTT.